The sample holds a few counts of the clone carrying this T cell receptor (beta chain). One end of the junction varies from germline; a read error may be responsible. Germline V gives CDR1 MGHDK, CDR2 SYGVNS. CDR3 length: 10 amino acids. This sample was taken from a study of T-cell memory formation after mild COVID-19. TCRdb processed the 5' RACE reads anew with MiXCR; each CDR3 protein has one entry. The sample records tens of thousands of distinct CDR3 sequences, roughly 14% being singletons. Sequencing was performed on PBMCs or a T cell subset sorted from them (not recorded which). This chain connects TRBV25-1 to TRBJ2-7; D remains unclear. This sequence originates from an adult woman who had mild COVID-19 (a few samples of this study predate the infection). Cell type and time point are not known. CDR3 protein: CASGDYGLHF. CDR3 DNA sequence: TGTGCCAGCGGAGATTATGGTTTGCACTTC.